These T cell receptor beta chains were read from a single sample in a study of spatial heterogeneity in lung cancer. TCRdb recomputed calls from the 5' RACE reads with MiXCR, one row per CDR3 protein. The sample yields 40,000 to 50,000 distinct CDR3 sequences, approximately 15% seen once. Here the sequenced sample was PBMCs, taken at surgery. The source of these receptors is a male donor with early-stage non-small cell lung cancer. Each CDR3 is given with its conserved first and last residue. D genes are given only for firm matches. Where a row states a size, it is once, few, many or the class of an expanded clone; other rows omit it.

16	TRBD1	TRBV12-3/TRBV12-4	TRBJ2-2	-	CASSPPGQTNTGELFF	TGTGCCAGCAGTCCCCCGGGACAGACGAACACCGGGGAGCTGTTTTTT
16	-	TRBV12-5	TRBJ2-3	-	CASGLGGMGSTDTQYF	TGTGCTAGTGGTTTGGGCGGGATGGGGAGCACAGATACGCAGTATTTT
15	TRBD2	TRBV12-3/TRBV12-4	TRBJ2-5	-	CASSLSGGQGETQYF	TGTGCCAGCAGTTTAAGCGGGGGGCAGGGAGAGACCCAGTACTTC
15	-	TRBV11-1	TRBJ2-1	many	CASSLTGQGGGEQFF	TGTGCCAGCAGCTTAACCGGACAGGGAGGGGGTGAGCAGTTCTTC
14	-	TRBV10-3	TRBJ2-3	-	CAISEGLAEDTQYF	TGTGCCATCAGTGAGGGGTTAGCGGAGGATACGCAGTATTTT
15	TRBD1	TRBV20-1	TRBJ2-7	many	CSARDLLGTEYEQYF	TGCAGTGCTAGAGACCTTCTCGGGACAGAATACGAGCAGTACTTC
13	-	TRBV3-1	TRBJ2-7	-	CASSHNRAYEQYF	TGTGCCAGCAGCCATAACCGGGCTTACGAGCAGTACTTC
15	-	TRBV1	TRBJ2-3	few	CTSSQAMTSTDTQYF	TGCACCAGCAGCCAAGCGATGACTAGCACAGATACGCAGTATTTT
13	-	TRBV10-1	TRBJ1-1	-	CASGGQFGTEAFF	TGCGCCAGCGGAGGACAGTTTGGCACTGAAGCTTTCTTT
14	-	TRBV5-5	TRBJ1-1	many	CASSPFDISTEAFF	TGTGCCAGCAGCCCCTTCGATATCAGCACTGAAGCTTTCTTT
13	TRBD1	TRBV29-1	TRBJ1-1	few	CSVSDRVNTEAFF	TGCAGCGTTTCCGACAGGGTTAACACTGAAGCTTTCTTT
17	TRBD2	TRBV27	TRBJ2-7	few	CASNLMGLAALPYEQYF	TGTGCCAGCAACCTTATGGGACTAGCGGCCCTGCCCTACGAGCAGTACTTC
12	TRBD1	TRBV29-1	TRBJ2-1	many	CSVGTGRGEQFF	TGCAGCGTGGGGACAGGACGGGGAGAGCAGTTCTTC
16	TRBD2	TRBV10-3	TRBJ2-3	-	CAISDTWTSGTDTQYF	TGTGCCATCAGTGACACTTGGACTAGCGGAACAGATACGCAGTATTTT
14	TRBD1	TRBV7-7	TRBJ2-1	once	CASSHRDRVGEQFF	TGTGCTAGCAGCCACCGGGACAGGGTTGGCGAGCAGTTCTTC
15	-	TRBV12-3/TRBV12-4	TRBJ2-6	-	CASSLGGAGANVLTF	TGTGCCAGCAGTTTGGGGGGCGCTGGGGCCAACGTCCTGACTTTC
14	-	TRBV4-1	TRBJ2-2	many	CASSQPLSTGELFF	TGCGCCAGCAGCCAACCCCTTTCTACCGGGGAGCTGTTTTTT
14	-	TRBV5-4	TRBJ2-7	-	CASSLAGLAYEQYF	TGTGCCAGCAGCTTAGCGGGCCTCGCCTACGAGCAGTACTTC
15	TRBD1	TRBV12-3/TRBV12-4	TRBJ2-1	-	CASSLRQGSYNEQFF	TGTGCCAGCAGTTTGAGACAGGGCTCCTACAATGAGCAGTTCTTC
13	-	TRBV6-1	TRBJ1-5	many	CASRPDRYQPQHF	TGTGCCAGCAGGCCCGACAGGTATCAGCCCCAGCATTTT
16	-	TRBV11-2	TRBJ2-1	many	CASRPRGASSYNEQFF	TGTGCCAGCAGACCCCGCGGGGCGAGCTCCTACAATGAGCAGTTCTTC
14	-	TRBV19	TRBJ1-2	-	CASRRREIHYGYTF	TGTGCCAGTAGGCGACGGGAGATCCACTATGGCTACACCTTC
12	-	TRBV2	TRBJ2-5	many	CASSAYQETQYF	TGTGCCAGCAGTGCCTACCAAGAGACCCAGTACTTC
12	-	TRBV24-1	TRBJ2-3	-	CATSDGTDTQYF	TGTGCCACCAGTGACGGCACAGATACGCAGTATTTT
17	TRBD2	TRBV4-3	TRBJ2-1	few	CASSQDPSGSSYNEQFF	TGCGCCAGCAGCCAAGACCCTAGCGGGAGCTCCTACAATGAGCAGTTCTTC
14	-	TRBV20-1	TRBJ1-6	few	CSASPNRVNSPLHF	TGCAGTGCTAGCCCTAACAGAGTCAATTCACCCCTCCACTTT
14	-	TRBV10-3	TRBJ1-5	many	CAIKGSQSNQPQHF	TGTGCCATCAAAGGGAGCCAGAGCAATCAGCCCCAGCATTTT
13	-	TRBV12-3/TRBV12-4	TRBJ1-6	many	CASSYDHNSPLHF	TGTGCCAGCAGTTATGATCATAATTCACCCCTCCACTTT
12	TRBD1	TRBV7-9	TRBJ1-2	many	CAIVTGANGYTF	TGTGCCATCGTGACAGGGGCCAATGGCTACACCTTC
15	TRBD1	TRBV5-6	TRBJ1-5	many	CASSLGDRPNQPQHF	TGTGCCAGCAGCTTGGGGGACAGGCCGAATCAGCCCCAGCATTTT